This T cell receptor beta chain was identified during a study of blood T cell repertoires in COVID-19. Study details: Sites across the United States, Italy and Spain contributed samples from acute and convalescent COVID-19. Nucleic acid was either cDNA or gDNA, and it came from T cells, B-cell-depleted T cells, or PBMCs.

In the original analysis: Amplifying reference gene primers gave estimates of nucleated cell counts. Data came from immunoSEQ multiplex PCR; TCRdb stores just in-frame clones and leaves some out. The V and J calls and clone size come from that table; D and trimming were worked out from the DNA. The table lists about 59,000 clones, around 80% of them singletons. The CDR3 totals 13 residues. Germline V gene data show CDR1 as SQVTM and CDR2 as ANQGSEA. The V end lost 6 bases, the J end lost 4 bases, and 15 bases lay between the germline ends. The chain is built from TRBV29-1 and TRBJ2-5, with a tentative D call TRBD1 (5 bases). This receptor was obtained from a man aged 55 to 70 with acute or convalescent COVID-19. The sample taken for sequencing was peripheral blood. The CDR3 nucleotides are TGCAGCGTCGACATAACAGGTCCAGAGACCCAGTACTTC. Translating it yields CSVDITGPETQYF.